A single sample gave rise to the 5 T cell receptor beta chains below, sequenced in a study of blood T cells in healthy people across ages. Next came a second PCR, run for about 7 to 11 cycles, which used a sample-barcoded 5' primer along with a J-beta primer mix. TCRdb fed the 5' RACE reads into MiXCR, producing one record per CDR3 protein. This table has around 800,000 distinct CDR3 sequences, roughly 26% appearing once. The data were also submitted as part of a second study, on T cells of mothers and their children.

Material: blood. The origin of the receptors is a boy aged 5-17 years in good health.

This clonotype occurred many times. The chain combines TRBV27 with TRBJ2-4, with TRBD2 matching over 8 bases. V lost 7 bases to trimming and J lost 6 bases; unmatched junction nucleotides: 8. CDR1 MNHEY and CDR2 SMNVEV come from the germline V gene (reference sequence). The CDR3 sequence is 14 residues long. CDR3 DNA: TGTGCCAGCACTAACGGGGGGGCCTCAAACATTCAGTACTTC. Amino acids: CASTNGGASNIQYF.

This clonotype was counted only a few times. The genes are TRBV4-1 and TRBJ2-1; 7 bases agree with TRBD2. The germline V gene encodes CDR1 MGHRA and CDR2 YSYEKL. This CDR3 is 17 amino acids long. The J segment lost 5 bases and the V segment lost 1 base, leaving 11 bases of the junction unmatched. CDR3 nucleotides: TGCGCCAGCAGCCAAGTTTTTGTCGGGGGGATAAACAATGAGCAGTTCTTC. As protein: CASSQVFVGGINNEQFF.

This clonotype was recorded a few times. The V gene is TRBV5-1, the J gene TRBJ2-7; unclear D gene. The CDR3 is 13 residues long. Deletions cut 1 base from V and 2 bases from J, with 7 bases between. Germline V gene lookup returns CDR1 SGHRS and CDR2 YFSETQ. In nucleotides, the CDR3 is TGCGCCAGCAGCTTGCACAGTCCCTACGAGCAGTACTTC. Translation gives CASSLHSPYEQYF.

The CDR3 loop reads CASSRTSDLHEQFF. As DNA, the CDR3 is TGTGCCAGCAGCCGGACTAGTGATCTTCATGAGCAGTTCTTC. The V gene is TRBV5-6, the J gene TRBJ2-1; TRBD2 matches 7 bases. CDR1 is SGHDT, CDR2 YYEEEE, per germline. J lost 8 bases, V lost 4 bases, and 9 bases had no gene match. The CDR3 spans 14 residues.

J is TRBJ2-6 and V is TRBV5-1, with D perhaps TRBD1 (6 bases). This CDR3 has 18 residues. V was clipped by 0 bases and J by 0 bases, with 13 bases between them. Looked up from germline, CDR1 is SGHRS and CDR2 is YFSETQ. The CDR3 DNA is TGCGCCAGCAGCTTGGTGGCAGGGGTCCCCTCTGGGGCCAACGTCCTGACTTTC. This encodes CASSLVAGVPSGANVLTF.